This T cell receptor (beta chain) was observed in a study of molecular identifiers for immune sequencing clone quantification. In this sample, this clonotype turned up many times. V lost 2 bases and J lost 2; bases outside the gene matches: 2. This CDR3 contains 13 residues. Germline values: CDR1 DFQATT, CDR2 SNEGSKA (reference sequence). TCRdb redid the calling of the PCR reads with MiXCR, one entry per CDR3 protein. The table has 90,000 or so distinct CDR3 sequences, 21% seen once; the top ten hold 0.85% to 1.2%. J is TRBJ2-7 and V is TRBV20-1; 8 positions match TRBD2. The sequencing sample was made of naive CD8+ T cells from blood, with Jurkat cell RNA spiked in. Subset described: FACS-sorted CD8+CD4-CCR7+CD45RA+ naive T cells. The sequence was obtained from a human donor in good health. Some libraries in this study had Jurkat cell RNA spiked in. Here the CDR3 DNA reads TGCAGTGCTAGAACTAGCGGACCCTACGAGCAGTACTTC. It codes for CSARTSGPYEQYF.